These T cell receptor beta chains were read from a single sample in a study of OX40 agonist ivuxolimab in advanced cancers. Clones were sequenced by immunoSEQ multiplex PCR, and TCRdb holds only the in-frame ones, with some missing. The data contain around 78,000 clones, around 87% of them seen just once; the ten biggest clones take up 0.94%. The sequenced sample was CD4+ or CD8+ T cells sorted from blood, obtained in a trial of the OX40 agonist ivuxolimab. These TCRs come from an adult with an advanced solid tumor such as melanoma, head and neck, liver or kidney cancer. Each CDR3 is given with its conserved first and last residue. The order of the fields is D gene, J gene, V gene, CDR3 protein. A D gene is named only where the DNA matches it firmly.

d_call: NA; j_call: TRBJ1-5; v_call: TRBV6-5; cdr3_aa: CASSGGYPNDQPQHF
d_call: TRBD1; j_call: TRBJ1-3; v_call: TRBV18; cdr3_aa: CASSPLQGAPGNTIYF
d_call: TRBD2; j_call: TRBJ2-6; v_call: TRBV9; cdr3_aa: CASSVGAGVGANVLTF
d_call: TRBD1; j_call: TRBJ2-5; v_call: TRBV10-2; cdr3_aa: CASRGTGNQETQYF
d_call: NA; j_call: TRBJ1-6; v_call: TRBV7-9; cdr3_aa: CASSLGSSYNSPLHF
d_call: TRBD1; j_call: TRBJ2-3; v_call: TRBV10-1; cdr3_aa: CASSGGQGTTDTQYF
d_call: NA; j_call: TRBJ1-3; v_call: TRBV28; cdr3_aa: CASSLSGTFSGNTIYF
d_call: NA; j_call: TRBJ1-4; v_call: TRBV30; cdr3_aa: CAWSVSRGNEKLFF
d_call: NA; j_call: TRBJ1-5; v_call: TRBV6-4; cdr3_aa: CASRALRRDSNQPQHF
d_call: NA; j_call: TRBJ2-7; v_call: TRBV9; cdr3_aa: CASSPLVFGYEQYF
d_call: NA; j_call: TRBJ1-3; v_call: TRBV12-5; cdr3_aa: CASGLRQKGNTIYF